This T cell receptor beta chain was captured in a study of tumor-infiltrating lymphocytes in primary liver carcinoma (TCRdb year 2017). Study-level background: Of the five patients, three men and two women aged 30 to 69 years, four had hepatocellular carcinoma and one had combined HCC and intrahepatic cholangiocarcinoma. The study combined TCRbeta repertoire sequencing, expression microarrays and whole-exome sequencing across five regions of each liver tumor, with adjacent normal tissue and blood. A total of approximately 35 specimens from 5 patients underwent TCRbeta repertoire sequencing, comprising around 25 tumor regions, 5 adjacent noncancerous liver tissues and 5 peripheral blood samples. Each sample produced roughly 3.65 to 7.5 million productive TCRbeta reads, and read depth showed no significant difference between tissue types. Repertoires from technical replicates were highly reproducible, with mean shared-clone rates about 0.91 and correlation coefficients above 0.98. The five patients had tumors staged T1-T3 N0M0, with maximum diameters ranging from about 4.2 to 11 cm. The study at large found these results: The top 250 clones made up a significantly larger repertoire fraction in tumors than in blood (p = 0.039). The study included only four to six patients, and the authors note findings should be validated in a larger study. Because the samples were bulk and unsorted, CD4+ and CD8+ T cell repertoires could not be compared. Only the TCR beta chain was sequenced, which likely underestimates true repertoire diversity because unpaired alpha chains were not captured. Consistent with antigen-driven expansion, pairs of tumor regions showed higher repertoire overlap (mean roughly 36%) than either tumor-adjacent pairs (about 17%) or tumor-blood pairs (roughly 14%).

A constant-region primer and ProtoScript II reverse transcriptase were used to reverse-transcribe TCRbeta-specific cDNA from roughly 500 ng total RNA. TCRbeta libraries were built with three nested multiplex PCR rounds, a slightly modified ARM-PCR procedure. Each of the first two PCR rounds ran for approximately 10 cycles and used multiplex TRBV1-TRBV30 forward primers together with a Cbeta reverse primer. Sample barcodes and Illumina adapters were added in a final 25-cycle PCR using Deep VentR polymerase. Before sequencing, amplicons between 200 and 500 bp were purified from gel using a QIAquick gel extraction kit. An Illumina HiSeq 2500 was used to sequence the TCRbeta amplicons, generating 250-bp paired-end reads. The original methods were these. Quality trimming of reads was performed with Trimmomatic v0.33, and paired reads were merged with FLASH v1.2.11 so that full CDR3 sequences could be recovered. MiGEC v1.2.1b assigned V, D and J germline segments to the rearranged TCRbeta sequences. Clonotype statistics and Shannon-Wiener diversity indices were calculated with VDJtools v1.0.0. To reduce sampling bias, subsequent analyses other than the diversity analysis used only the 250 most abundant clonotypes in each sample. Using fastp trimming at Q25 and MiXCR clonotype assembly, TCRdb reanalyzed the public sequencing data and kept in-frame beta chains. One record per CDR3 amino acid sequence lists the most common genes and DNA. Here the V and J calls rest on TCRdb's processing, not on the authors' analysis. For this sample the table gives about 120,000 distinct CDR3 sequences, of which around 70% were detected only once. The top ten constitute 7.5% to 10% of the sample.

The CDR3 sequence holds 11 residues, the cysteine and phenylalanine included. Only CDR3 DNA remains: 33 bases, in frame from the first base. As encoded in the germline V gene (reference sequence), CDR1 is GTSNPN while CDR2 is SVGIG. Regarding this clonotype: It lacks a known antigen. This clone may be a read error of a much larger clone one base away.

Without any cell sorting, total RNA and DNA were co-extracted from roughly 21-30 mg of bulk tissue using the AllPrep DNA/RNA mini kit. A few patients with histopathologically diagnosed primary liver carcinoma underwent surgical resection in China between 2015 and 2016. Chronic HBV infection was present in the patients, and the patients were treatment-naive at sampling. Pieces of fresh tumor and adjacent tissue were cut in half, with one half kept in RNAlater at -80 degrees C and the other half sent for histology. Recombination connected TRBV30 to TRBJ2-1; confidence is insufficient to name the D gene. This sequence was found in a woman aged 55-75 years with primary liver carcinoma and hepatitis B virus infection. Sequencing was performed on tumor-adjacent normal liver tissue. For the CDR3, the sequence is CVWSVDNEQFF. Read as DNA, the sequence is TGTGTCTGGAGTGTGGACAATGAGCAGTTCTTC.